The rows below give T cell receptor beta chains drawn from one sample of a study of T cells in localized non-small cell lung cancer. Some clones are missing from TCRdb's copy, which holds only in-frame ones; the method was immunoSEQ multiplex PCR. The table shows 50,000 to 60,000 clones, with more than 75% occurring only once. Sequencing was performed on PBMCs, taken before any cancer treatment. Receptor source: a female donor with stage II lung adenocarcinoma. Both conserved end residues are part of each CDR3. The D gene is left open where the match is weak.

-,TRBV19,CASSPTGRSYEQYF
-,TRBV19,CASSSGEGLSRAADTQYF
-,TRBV6-1,CASKDDTEAFF
-,TRBV19,CASRDQNSGNTIYF
-,TRBV11-2,CASSSSGALYGYTF
-,TRBV4-1,CASGVASNRYNEQFF
TRBD1,TRBV4-2,CASSQVGTGLYEQYF
-,TRBV7-9,CASSSDRNNSPLHF
-,TRBV7-9,CASASGTHNSPLHF
-,TRBV4-1,CASSNMDYGYTF
-,TRBV30,CAGDGATIYF
-,TRBV7-6,CASSLYGPSEGGEQYF
-,TRBV4-1,CASSQDPQTRTYEQYF
-,TRBV5-1,CASSLSAGAGTEAFF
TRBD1,TRBV7-2,CASSLEIILGQGDEKLFF
TRBD2,TRBV19,CASGLAGGPGTGELFF
-,TRBV14,CASSQYQTGGYTF
TRBD1,TRBV5-1,CASSWRDRGGEQYF
-,TRBV5-1,CASSLHSRDTEAFF
-,TRBV6-5,CASKPGLSSYEQYF
-,TRBV19,CASSITGESRAFF
-,TRBV14,CASSQGTRETQYF
TRBD2,TRBV6-1,CASSEAPVGRGARSPSTQYF
TRBD1,TRBV11-2,CASSPRTGQETQYF
-,TRBV11-2,CASRRPGVNEKLFF
-,TRBV19,CASSPPGRRAFF
-,TRBV2,CAESQEYGTQYF
-,TRBV19,CAIGHINQPQHF
-,TRBV18,CASSPNVNQPQHF
-,TRBV6-1,CASSARGGGPQYF
TRBD1,TRBV5-1,CASSSDRGNGYTF
-,TRBV20-1,CSAQISDTQYF
-,TRBV29-1,CSVEVGRTNTQYF
TRBD1,TRBV11-3,CASSLRTGNTGELFF
-,TRBV6-1,CASSEVTGARSPLHF
-,TRBV5-1,CASRSTRGSGTGELFF
-,TRBV4-1,CASSQPGRQHEAFF
TRBD1,TRBV5-1,CASSPGQGGTEAFF
-,TRBV7-2,CASSLDPGSPYGYTF
TRBD1,TRBV4-1,CASSQDRVGEQYF
-,TRBV10-3,CAISGADSVGSYEQYF
-,TRBV6-6,CASSPGTSGNTIYF
TRBD2,TRBV6-5,CACLSPGGANEQFF
-,TRBV5-1,CASSLGPSNEKLFF
-,TRBV6-1,CASSEGEQGLRKTQYF
-,TRBV12-5,CASGTGLPEQYF
-,TRBV5-1,CASSGETYEQYF
-,TRBV23-1,CASSHPWGFVTDTQYF
TRBD2,TRBV4-2,CASSQASGGSQETQYF